This TCR beta chain appears in the sequencing data of a study of T cells in Graves' hyperthyroidism and ophthalmopathy. Study details: Specimen type is peripheral blood, collected at initial diagnosis prior to any treatment.

This clonotype was observed a handful of times. Exclusions: uncontrolled infection, other autoimmune disease, pregnancy, lactation. After removal of 8 bases from V and 0 bases from J, the junction contained 2 bases not matched to a gene. This CDR3 has 13 amino acids. Germline CDR1 reads SEHNR; CDR2 reads FQNEAQ (reference sequence). Template material for amplifying TCR beta CDR3 regions consisted of RNA transcripts. First-round RT-PCR of the TCR CDR3 relied on the HTBI primer set. TCRdb used MiXCR to reprocess the multiplex PCR reads, holding one entry per CDR3 protein. The sample shows under 650,000 distinct CDR3 sequences, 15% to 20% of them seen only once.

The TCR comes from a woman aged 30 to 39 with Graves' hyperthyroidism. The V and J genes are TRBV7-9 and TRBJ1-2; 8 nucleotides match TRBD1. Sequencing input: blood. The CDR3 nucleotides are TGTGCCAGCGGGACAGGAGCTAACTATGGCTACACCTTC. Its protein is CASGTGANYGYTF.